This T cell receptor (beta chain) was obtained from a study of early T cells in non-severe SARS-CoV-2 infection. Study summary: Unsorted whole blood bulk RNA was sequenced, with unpaired chains. Findings and limits, study-wide: Matching against VDJdb likely underestimated virus-specific expansions, favoring anti-spike CD8.

The CDR3 consists of 15 residues. Trimming left V 3 bases short and J 7 bases short, with 19 bases between. The germline CDR1 and CDR2 sequences are MDHEN and SYDVKM. Tagging with unique molecular identifiers was applied to individual cDNA molecules. One entry per CDR3 protein, called by TCRdb with MiXCR from the 5' RACE reads. The data contain about 53,000 distinct CDR3 sequences, roughly 12% of them singletons. In its sample, this clonotype was seen a few times. Its target is unknown. This clonotype was obtained from an adult who was a healthcare worker with PCR-confirmed SARS-CoV-2 infection or an uninfected control (not recorded which). V is TRBV28 and J is TRBJ2-7; D could derive from TRBD1 or TRBD2 (5 bases each). The input for sequencing was whole blood, taken at baseline. Written as DNA, the CDR3 is TGTGCCAGCAGTTTCGTATCTGGGGGACCGCGGGAGCAGTACTTC. It specifies CASSFVSGGPREQYF.